These 11 T cell receptor beta chains originate from one sample sequenced in a study of T cell responses to AZD1222 COVID-19 vaccine (dated by TCRdb to the early 2020s). In the paper's terms, the time point label means: baseline before first vaccination. The library relied on the immunoSEQ multiplex PCR assay. This immuneACCESS table, as held by TCRdb, lists in-frame sequences with V and J called but not all clones. Of the missing ones, under half trace to an unresolved V gene in checked studies; the others have no known cause. This sample lists about 150,000 clones; 88% were detected once. In total, the top ten clones hold less than 3.5% of the sample. Sequencing was performed on peripheral blood, taken on day 0 of AZD1222 vaccination. These receptors all come from an adult in good health.

V is TRBV7-2 and J is TRBJ1-1, with D possibly being TRBD1 (5 bases). Germline values: CDR1 SGHTA, CDR2 FQGNSA. CDR3 length equals 16 residues. Trimming left V 3 bases short and J 1 base short, with 15 bases between. Here the CDR3 DNA reads TGTGCCAGCAGCTTCGACGCGACAGTTCGGAACACTGAAGCTTTCTTT. As protein: CASSFDATVRNTEAFF.

V is TRBV6-2 or TRBV6-3 and J is TRBJ2-5, with a weak D call TRBD1 (6 bases). Germline assignment: CDR1 MNHEY and CDR2 SVGEGT. Between the trimmed V and J ends, which lost 0 bases and 4 bases, there was a span of 15 bases. This CDR3 spans 16 amino acids. The CDR3 spells CASSYSAAGAGETQYF. The CDR3 coding sequence is TGTGCCAGCAGTTACTCGGCGGCAGGGGCGGGAGAGACCCAGTACTTC.

The chain's CDR3 is CSVRDRDSEQYF. CDR3 DNA: TGCAGCGTCCGGGACAGGGACAGCGAGCAGTACTTC. The rearrangement links TRBV29-1 to TRBJ2-7, with TRBD1 matching over 9 bases. This CDR3 spans 12 amino acids. Germline V gene data show CDR1 as SQVTM and CDR2 as ANQGSEA. Trimming took 6 bases from V and 6 from J; bases not matched to a gene: 6.

The J gene is TRBJ2-7, the V gene TRBV29-1; D is uncertain. Trimming cost V 5 bases and J 0 bases, with 11 bases left between them. Germline V lookup: CDR1 SQVTM, CDR2 ANQGSEA. The CDR3 extends over 13 amino acids. The CDR3 region is CSVRLESSYEQYF. In DNA form, the CDR3 reads TGCAGCGTTCGACTGGAAAGCTCCTACGAGCAGTACTTC.

The J gene is TRBJ2-3, the V gene TRBV9; no clear D. CDR1 SGDLS and CDR2 YYNGEE come from the germline V gene. The CDR3 extends over 15 amino acids. Trimming removed 2 bases from V and 2 bases from J, with 12 bases in between. CDR3 DNA: TGTGCCAGCAGCGTCACGGATATGATCACAGATACGCAGTATTTT. It is translated as CASSVTDMITDTQYF.

This rearrangement joins TRBV9 to TRBJ2-7; either TRBD1 or TRBD2 may fit D (6 bases each). V lost 0 bases to trimming and J lost 9 bases, with 16 bases between them. The CDR3 consists of 14 residues. Germline CDR1 is SGDLS and CDR2 is YYNGEE. CDR3 in DNA: TGTGCCAGCAGCGTAGAACAGGGAGGTCCTGGGCAGTACTTC. Its translation is CASSVEQGGPGQYF.

The rearrangement joins TRBV10-3 to TRBJ1-5; tentative D call: TRBD1 (5 bases). The CDR3 has 12 residues. Germline V CDR1 and CDR2: ENHRY, SYGVKD. The ends were cut back, 3 bases at V and 7 bases at J, with 7 bases in the middle. CDR3 residues: CAISDQGQPQHF. DNA for the CDR3: TGTGCCATCAGTGACCAGGGCCAGCCCCAGCATTTT.

The count of this clone is one. The chain employs TRBV4-1 and TRBJ1-5; D is possibly TRBD1 (5 bases). The V gene's germline CDR1 is MGHRA and CDR2 YSYEKL. The CDR3 covers 15 residues. Between the trimmed V and J ends, which lost 1 base and 3 bases, there was a span of 10 bases. The CDR3, as DNA: TGCGCCAGCAGCCAAGGTTCAGGGAACAATCAGCCCCAGCATTTT. Encoded protein: CASSQGSGNNQPQHF.

The gene calls are TRBV10-3 and TRBJ1-1, with D possibly matching TRBD1 (5 bases). Per the germline V gene, CDR1 is ENHRY and CDR2 is SYGVKD. V was pared by 8 bases and J by 2 bases, with 18 bases between. The CDR3 contains 15 residues. The CDR3 is CAIQPSGGSNTEAFF. Written as DNA, the CDR3 is TGTGCCATCCAGCCCTCTGGGGGAAGTAACACTGAAGCTTTCTTT.

This clone was picked up one time. The chain combines TRBV6-4 with TRBJ1-1; D call uncertain. This CDR3 is built from 13 residues. V lost 6 bases and J lost 1, with 9 bases in between. CDR1 and CDR2 from the germline V gene are MRHNA and SNTAGT. CDR3 sequence (DNA): TGTGCCAGCAGCCTACAAGGGAACACTGAAGCTTTCTTT. This encodes CASSLQGNTEAFF.

The gene calls are TRBV28 and TRBJ1-1; TRBD1 might be the D (5 bases). Trimming cost V 3 bases and J 3 bases, with 5 bases left between them. This CDR3 spans 12 amino acids. Germline CDR1 is MDHEN and CDR2 is SYDVKM. The CDR3 reads CASSFRDTEAFF. The CDR3 DNA is TGTGCCAGCAGTTTCAGGGACACTGAAGCTTTCTTT.